This T cell receptor (beta chain) is drawn from a study of PD-L1 blockade in urothelial cancer (dated by TCRdb to between 2016 and 2019). For context, the study as a whole: Every patient began therapy in 2014 and was given atezolizumab 1,200 mg intravenously every 3 weeks. About 90% of the 29 patients were identified as males with urothelial cancer of bladder origin, and a prior smoking history was reported by 18 of 29 patients. An ECOG performance status of 0 or 1 was recorded for the patients, and 0 to 3 prior chemotherapy regimens had been received by the patients. Blood samples were analyzed at two time points: 3 weeks after treatment start (second dose) and 6 weeks after treatment start. Blood samples gave a median of roughly 150,000 T cells and 88,000 or so unique TCRs, with a median clonality of approximately 0.078. An exploratory multi-omic analysis was conducted of the somatic, immune and clinical correlates of response to PD-L1 blockade with atezolizumab in urothelial cancer. Pretreatment tumor samples, along with matched peripheral blood collected serially before and after atezolizumab treatment, underwent TCR sequencing. Durable clinical benefit was defined as a progression-free survival longer than 6 months, and TCR features were additionally tested against progression-free survival and overall survival. In the same patients, pretreatment tumors underwent whole exome sequencing and RNA sequencing in addition to TCR sequencing. Nine patients achieved durable clinical benefit and about 19 did not. Some 30 patients had pretreatment blood TCR-seq, some 25 had at least one posttreatment blood collection, and some 25 had tumor TCR-seq. Study-wide findings and limitations: Patients with durable benefit showed greater expansion of tumor-associated TCR clones in peripheral blood 3 weeks after starting treatment (n ≈ 22, p = 0.022). Because the sample size was small (n ≈ 27) and many exploratory analyses were performed, the results are intended to be hypothesis-generating. A pretreatment peripheral blood TCR clonality below the median was linked to improved progression-free and overall survival.

Explained via the paper, the time point label denotes: pretreatment peripheral blood. A total of 25 to 35 patients with locally advanced or metastatic urothelial carcinoma, treated at Memorial Sloan Kettering on a trial protocol, made up the cohort. Peripheral blood mononuclear cells were collected pretreatment and during treatment, with between 1 and 8 total time points obtained per patient. The Qiagen DNeasy Blood extraction kit was used to purify genomic DNA from total PBMCs and tumor samples. PBMCs were collected pretreatment and during treatment, and were isolated and stored as previously described. A note on this clone: Its antigen remains undetermined. No base qualities exist here, and no much larger clone lies one base off it.

The CDR1 and CDR2 encoded by the germline V gene are SQVTM and ANQGSEA. Cut back by 7 bases and 4 bases, the V and J ends lie 14 bases apart. The CDR3 spans 13 residues, from the cysteine through the phenylalanine. Left in the record is the CDR3 DNA by itself, 39 bases read in frame from the first base. Synthetic TCR analog templates were spiked into each PCR so that absolute template abundance could be estimated from read counts. Using the immunoSEQ assay, TCRbeta CDR3 regions were amplified from genomic DNA with bias-controlled V and J gene primers. Sequencing of rearranged TCRbeta segments was done at approximately 20X coverage. In the original analysis: Clustering was used to correct sequencing errors, and CDR3s were annotated against IMGT to assign V, D and J genes. Only productive TCRbeta rearrangements were used in downstream analyses, excluding out-of-frame or stop-codon sequences. Clonality was calculated as one minus the Shannon entropy normalized by the log of the number of unique productive sequences. Clones differing between time points or between blood and tumor were identified by Fisher's exact test with Benjamini-Hochberg correction at adjusted p below 0.01. Entries here come from immuneACCESS through TCRdb and include only in-frame sequences with V and J called. Some clones fail to appear in such tables; in the studies checked, an unresolved V gene covers under half of the shortfall, and the cause of the remainder is unknown. That table is the source of V, J and clone size, and D and trimming were worked out from the DNA. Present in this sample are 60,000 or so clones, 81% of which were seen just once. 2.5% to 4% of the sample lies in the top ten.

This TCR was recovered from a man aged 65-85 years with urothelial cancer. The chain joins TRBV29-1 to TRBJ1-5; the D segment could be TRBD1, given 5 matching bases. Sequencing was performed on PBMCs, taken around atezolizumab (anti-PD-L1) treatment. CDR3 loop: CSASMGGNQPQHF. The nucleotides read TGCAGCGCCTCGATGGGGGGTAATCAGCCCCAGCATTTT.